This record looks at one TCR beta chain sequence and its context. The CDR3 has 16 residues. Germline V lookup: CDR1 LGHNA, CDR2 YNFKEQ. The V segment lost 4 bases and the J segment 2 bases; nucleotides outside the gene matches: 4. CD45RA+ naive and CD45RA-negative memory subsets were separated from CD4+ cells. These data originate in a study of shared clonotypes between healthy human individuals. This table comes from immunoSEQ multiplex PCR, and its TCRdb copy is limited to in-frame clones, with some not included. The table has approximately 2,000,000 clones, 85% to 95% seen once. The chain combines TRBV4-2 with TRBJ2-3; 12 bases match TRBD2. The origin of this receptor is a young man in good health. Some clones in this sample may be carry-over from other donors' samples. The sample taken for sequencing was naive CD4+ T cells from PBMCs. The subset was: CD45RA+ positively selected. In nucleotides, the CDR3 is TGTGCCAGCAGCCGGGGGACTAGCGGGCACACAGATACGCAGTATTTT. Amino acids: CASSRGTSGHTDTQYF.